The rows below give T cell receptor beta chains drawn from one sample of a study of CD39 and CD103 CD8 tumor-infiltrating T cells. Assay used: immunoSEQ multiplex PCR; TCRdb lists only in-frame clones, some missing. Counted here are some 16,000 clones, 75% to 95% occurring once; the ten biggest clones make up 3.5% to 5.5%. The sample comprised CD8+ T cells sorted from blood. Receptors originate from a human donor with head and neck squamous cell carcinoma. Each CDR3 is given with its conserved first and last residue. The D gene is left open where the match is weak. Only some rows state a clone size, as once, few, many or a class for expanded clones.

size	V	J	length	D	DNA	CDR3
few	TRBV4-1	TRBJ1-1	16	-	TGCGCCAGCAGCCCCCTATATAGACCCTTGAACACTGAAGCTTTCTTT	CASSPLYRPLNTEAFF
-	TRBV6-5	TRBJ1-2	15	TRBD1	TGTGCCAGCAGTTACTTCCAGGGGGCGAACTATGGCTACACCTTC	CASSYFQGANYGYTF
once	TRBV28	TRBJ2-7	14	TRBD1	TGTGCCAGCAGCTCCGGGACAGGGACTTACGAGCAGTACTTC	CASSSGTGTYEQYF
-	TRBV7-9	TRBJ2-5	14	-	TGTGCCAGCAGCTTATTTGGGACCTCGGAGACCCAGTACTTC	CASSLFGTSETQYF
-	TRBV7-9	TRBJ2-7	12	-	TGTGCCAGCAGTTCACAGGGAAACGAGCAGTACTTC	CASSSQGNEQYF
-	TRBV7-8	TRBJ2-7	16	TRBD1	TGTGCCAGCAGCTACCCGGCAGGGGGCGGGGTATACGAGCAGTACTTC	CASSYPAGGGVYEQYF
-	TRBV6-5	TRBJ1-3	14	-	TGTGCCAGCAGTTACGGGGCACCTGGAAACACCATATATTTT	CASSYGAPGNTIYF
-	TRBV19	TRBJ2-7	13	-	TGTGCCAGTAGTTTGGACGTGGGCTACGAGCAGTACTTC	CASSLDVGYEQYF
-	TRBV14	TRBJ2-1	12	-	TGTGCCAGCAGCGTGCGGTACAATGAGCAGTTCTTC	CASSVRYNEQFF
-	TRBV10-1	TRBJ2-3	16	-	TGCGCCAGCAGTGAAACAAGGACGGCTAGCACAGATACGCAGTATTTT	CASSETRTASTDTQYF
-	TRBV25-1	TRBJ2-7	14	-	TGTGCCAGCAGTGAATTGGGATCTTCCTACGAGCAGTACTTC	CASSELGSSYEQYF
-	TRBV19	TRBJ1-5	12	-	TGTGCCAGTAGTATAGGGGTTCAGCCCCAGCATTTT	CASSIGVQPQHF
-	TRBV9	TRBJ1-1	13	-	TGTGCCAGCAGCGTTAGGGGAAACACTGAAGCTTTCTTT	CASSVRGNTEAFF
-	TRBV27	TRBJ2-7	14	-	TGTGCCAGCAGTCCGGGTTCATGGGGCTACGAGCAGTACTTC	CASSPGSWGYEQYF
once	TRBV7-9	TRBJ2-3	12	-	TGTGCCAGTGGTACTAGCACAGATACGCAGTATTTT	CASGTSTDTQYF
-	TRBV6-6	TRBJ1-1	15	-	TGTGCCAGCAGTTACCTACCCTCGGGAAACACTGAAGCTTTCTTT	CASSYLPSGNTEAFF
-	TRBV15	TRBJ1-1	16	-	TGTGCCACCAGCAGAGCCGGGGCCCCAGGAGGCACTGAAGCTTTCTTT	CATSRAGAPGGTEAFF
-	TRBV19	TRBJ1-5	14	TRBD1	TGTGCCAGTAGTATAACAGGGGTAGGGCAGCCCCAGCATTTT	CASSITGVGQPQHF
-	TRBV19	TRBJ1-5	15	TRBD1	TGTGCCAGTTCCGGGACAGGGGGATGGGGTCAGCCCCAGCATTTT	CASSGTGGWGQPQHF
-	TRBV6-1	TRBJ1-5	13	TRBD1	TGTGCCAGCAGTGAGACAGGGCTCCAGCCCCAGCATTTT	CASSETGLQPQHF
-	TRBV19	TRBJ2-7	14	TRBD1	TGTGCCAGTAGCGATTGGACAGGGCCCTACGAGCAGTACTTC	CASSDWTGPYEQYF
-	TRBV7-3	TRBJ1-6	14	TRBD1	TGTGCCAGCAGCTTGACAGGGTTTGGTTCACCCCTCCACTTT	CASSLTGFGSPLHF
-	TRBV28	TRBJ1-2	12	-	TGTGCCAGCAGTGCAGGGACCTATGGCTACACCTTC	CASSAGTYGYTF
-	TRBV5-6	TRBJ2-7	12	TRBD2	TGTGCCAGCAGAGCGGGGGCCTACGAGCAGTACTTC	CASRAGAYEQYF
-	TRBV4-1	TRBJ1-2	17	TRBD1	TGCGCCAGCAGCCAAGAGGGGACAGAGAAAAACCACTATGGCTACACCTTC	CASSQEGTEKNHYGYTF
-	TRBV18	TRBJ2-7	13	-	TGTGCCAGCTCCTCCGGTCCGGCCTACGAGCAGTACTTC	CASSSGPAYEQYF
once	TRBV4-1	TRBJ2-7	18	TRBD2	TGCGCCAGCAGCGTAAAACTAGCGGGGGATCTTAGCTCCTACGAGCAGTACTTC	CASSVKLAGDLSSYEQYF
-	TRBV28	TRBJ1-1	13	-	TGTGCCAGCAGTTGGGCGTCGTTAACTGAAGCTTTCTTT	CASSWASLTEAFF
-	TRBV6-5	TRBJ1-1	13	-	TGTGCCAGCGGACACCTGAAGAACACTGAAGCTTTCTTT	CASGHLKNTEAFF
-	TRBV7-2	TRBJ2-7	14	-	TGTGCCAGCAGCTGGACGGGCCCCTGGGACGAGCAGTACTTC	CASSWTGPWDEQYF
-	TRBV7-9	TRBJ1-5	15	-	TGTGCCAGCAGCGCCGGGACCGCGCGCGATCAGCCCCAGCATTTT	CASSAGTARDQPQHF
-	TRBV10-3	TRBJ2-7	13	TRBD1	TGTGCCATGAGACAGGGGGACTCCTACGAGCAGTACTTC	CAMRQGDSYEQYF
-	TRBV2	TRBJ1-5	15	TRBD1	TGTGCCAGCAGTGAATGGACAGGAAGCAATCAGCCCCAGCATTTT	CASSEWTGSNQPQHF
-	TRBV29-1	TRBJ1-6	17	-	TGCAGCCAAAACCGGGACGGGTGTTGGGATGGGGATTCACCCCTCCACTTT	CSQNRDGCWDGDSPLHF
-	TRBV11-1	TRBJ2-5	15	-	TGTGCCAGCAGCTTAGAAACAGGGCTTGAGGAGACCCAGTACTTC	CASSLETGLEETQYF
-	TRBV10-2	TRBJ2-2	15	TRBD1	TGCGCCAGCACCCCCGGGACAGGCGGTACCGGGGAGCTGTTTTTT	CASTPGTGGTGELFF
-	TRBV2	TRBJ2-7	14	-	TGTGCCAGCAGTGAATTGAGGGGTTACTACGAGCAGTACTTC	CASSELRGYYEQYF
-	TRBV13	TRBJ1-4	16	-	TGTGCCAGCAGCTTAGGGTGGGGGCAGGTCCGTGAAAAACTGTTTTTT	CASSLGWGQVREKLFF
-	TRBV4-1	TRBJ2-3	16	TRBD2	TGCGCCAGCAGCCAAGGACTAGCGGGGGCCCTTTATACGCAGTATTTT	CASSQGLAGALYTQYF
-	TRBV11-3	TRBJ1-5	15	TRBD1	TGTGCCAGCAGCCTACAGGGACAGGAGAATCAGCCCCAGCATTTT	CASSLQGQENQPQHF
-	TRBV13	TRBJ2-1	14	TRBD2	TGTGCCACCACCGAGGCTAGCGGCTACAATGAGCAGTTCTTC	CATTEASGYNEQFF
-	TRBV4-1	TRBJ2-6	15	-	TGCGCCAGCAGCCTAACATTATCTGGGGCCAACGTCCTGACTTTC	CASSLTLSGANVLTF
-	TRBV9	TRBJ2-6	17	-	TGTGCCAGCAGCGTAAGGCGGCAATACTCTGGGGCCAACGTCCTGACTTTC	CASSVRRQYSGANVLTF
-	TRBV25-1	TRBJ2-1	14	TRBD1	TGTGCCAGCAGTGAGATGGGACAGGGGAATGAGCAGTTCTTC	CASSEMGQGNEQFF
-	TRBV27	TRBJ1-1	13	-	TGTGCCAGCAGTTTTGCCGGGGGGCCTGAAGCTTTCTTT	CASSFAGGPEAFF
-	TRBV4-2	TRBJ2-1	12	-	TGTGCCAGCAGCCAAGAGGGCATCGCTCAGTTCTTC	CASSQEGIAQFF
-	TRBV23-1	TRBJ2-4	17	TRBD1	TGCGCCAGCAGTTCCCCTCCGGGACAGGGGCCCCAAAACATTCAGTACTTC	CASSSPPGQGPQNIQYF
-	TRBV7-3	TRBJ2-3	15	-	TGTGCCAGCAGCCTCACTTACGCTAGCACAGATACGCAGTATTTT	CASSLTYASTDTQYF
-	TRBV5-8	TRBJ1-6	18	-	TGTGCCAGCAGCCCCTCGGTGGGGCAGGGTTCGATTTCTTCACCCCTCCACTTT	CASSPSVGQGSISSPLHF
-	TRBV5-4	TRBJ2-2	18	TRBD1	TGTGCCAGCAGCCCCGTGGGAGGAGACAGGGGGCGCCCCGGGGAGCTGTTTTTT	CASSPVGGDRGRPGELFF
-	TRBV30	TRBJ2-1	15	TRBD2	TGTGCCTGGAGTGTATTTAGCGGGGGGGCCTGGGAGCAGTTCTTC	CAWSVFSGGAWEQFF
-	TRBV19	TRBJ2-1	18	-	TGTGCCAGTAGTATAGATCTTGGTGTTGGGGGTCGGGGTGGTGAGCAGTTCTTC	CASSIDLGVGGRGGEQFF
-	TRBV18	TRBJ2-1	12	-	TGTGCCAGCTCACTTGAATACAATGAGCAGTTCTTC	CASSLEYNEQFF
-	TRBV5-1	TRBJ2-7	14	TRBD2	TGCGCCAGCAGCCTCCCCGGGGGGACCTACGAGCAGTACTTC	CASSLPGGTYEQYF
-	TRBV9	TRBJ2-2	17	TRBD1	TGTGCCAGCAACCCGGGACAGGGGGCCCGTGTCACCGGGGAGCTGTTTTTT	CASNPGQGARVTGELFF
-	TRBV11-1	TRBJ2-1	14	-	TGTGCCAGCAGCTCATACACCACGAGGAATGAGCAGTTCTTC	CASSSYTTRNEQFF
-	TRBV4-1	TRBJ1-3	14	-	TGCGCCAGCAGCCCCTCCGGTGTGGATTTCACCATATATTTT	CASSPSGVDFTIYF
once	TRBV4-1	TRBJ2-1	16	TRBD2	TGCGCCAGCAGCCAAGAGGGGGGCGGGAGGAGTGGAGAGCAGTTCTTC	CASSQEGGGRSGEQFF
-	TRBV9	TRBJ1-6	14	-	TGTGCCAGCAACCCGGGAACGAATAATTCACCCCTCCACTTT	CASNPGTNNSPLHF
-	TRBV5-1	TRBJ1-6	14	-	TGCGCCAGCAGCTTGGAAGGGCGGAATTCACCCCTCCACTTT	CASSLEGRNSPLHF